This record covers a single T cell receptor beta chain. This clonotype has ten or more counts. The specificity of this receptor is unknown. Base qualities are not at hand, and no much larger clone is one base apart. The data originate from a study of T-cell reconstitution after alpha-beta-depleted transplantation in children (dated by TCRdb to about 2016). Background for the entire study: The study quantitatively tracked T-cell immune reconstitution after TCRalphabeta/CD19-depleted allogeneic hematopoietic cell transplantation in children using TCR repertoire profiling. What the study reported, not specific to this receptor: The apparently early alphabetaT-cell count recovery about two months after transplant was reportedly dependent on only several hundred rapidly expanded clones derived from non-depleted graft cells. In some patients, high TCRbeta diversity at day 60 was attributed to recipient T cells and intrathymic progenitors that had survived conditioning. Over subsequent months, a decline in hyperexpanded clone frequencies was noted, and after one year, T-cell counts and TCRbeta diversity were mostly ascribed to newly produced T cells.

The treatment or condition label on this specimen signifies: allogeneic hematopoietic cell transplantation with graft depleted of TCRalphabeta T cells and CD19 B cells. Transplant recipients were children who received TCRalphabeta/CD19-depleted allogeneic hematopoietic cell grafts. Receptors were amplified or captured by PCR. TCRdb records Illumina HiSeq 2500 as the sequencer. TCR libraries were prepared with molecular barcoding, using unique molecular identifiers to normalize TCRbeta repertoire quantification. Clones were called with MiXCR by TCRdb after fastp trimmed the public reads at Q25, and only in-frame beta chains were retained. Each entry is one CDR3 protein sequence, shown with its most common DNA and genes. A total of around 450,000 distinct CDR3 sequences appear in this sample, 10% of them only once. Jointly, the top ten make up 2% to 2.5% of the sample. As encoded in the germline V gene (reference sequence), CDR1 is SEHNR while CDR2 is FQNEAQ. Including cysteine and phenylalanine, the CDR3 has 13 amino acids. Just the 39-base CDR3 DNA is kept, in frame starting at base 1. The junction carries 11 bases between V and J, which are trimmed by 6 bases and 2 bases respectively.

This material consisted of PBMCs, taken before TCRalphabeta/CD19-depleted stem cell transplant. The clonotype originates from a child aged 2-15 years with inherited bone marrow failure, due to receive a stem cell transplant. The rearranged chain carries TRBV7-9 and TRBJ2-7; TRBD2 is a possible D gene, resting on 6 matching bases. The CDR3 sequence is CASRLADTYEQYF. The DNA sequence follows: TGTGCCAGCAGACTAGCTGATACCTACGAGCAGTACTTC.